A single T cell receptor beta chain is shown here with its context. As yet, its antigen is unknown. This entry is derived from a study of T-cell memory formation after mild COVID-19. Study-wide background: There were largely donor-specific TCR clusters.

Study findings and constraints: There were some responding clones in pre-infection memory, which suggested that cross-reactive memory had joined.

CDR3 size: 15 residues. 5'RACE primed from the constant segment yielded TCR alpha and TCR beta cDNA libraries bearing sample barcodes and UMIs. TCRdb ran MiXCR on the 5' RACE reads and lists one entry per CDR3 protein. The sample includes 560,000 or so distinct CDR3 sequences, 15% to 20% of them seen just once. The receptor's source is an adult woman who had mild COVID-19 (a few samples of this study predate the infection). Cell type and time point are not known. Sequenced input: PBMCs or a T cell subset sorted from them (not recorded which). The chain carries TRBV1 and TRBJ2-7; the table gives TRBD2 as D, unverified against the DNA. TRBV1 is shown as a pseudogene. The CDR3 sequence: CTSSQLSGNPYEQYF. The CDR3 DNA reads TGCACCAGCAGCCAGCTTAGCGGGAACCCCTACGAGCAGTACTTC.